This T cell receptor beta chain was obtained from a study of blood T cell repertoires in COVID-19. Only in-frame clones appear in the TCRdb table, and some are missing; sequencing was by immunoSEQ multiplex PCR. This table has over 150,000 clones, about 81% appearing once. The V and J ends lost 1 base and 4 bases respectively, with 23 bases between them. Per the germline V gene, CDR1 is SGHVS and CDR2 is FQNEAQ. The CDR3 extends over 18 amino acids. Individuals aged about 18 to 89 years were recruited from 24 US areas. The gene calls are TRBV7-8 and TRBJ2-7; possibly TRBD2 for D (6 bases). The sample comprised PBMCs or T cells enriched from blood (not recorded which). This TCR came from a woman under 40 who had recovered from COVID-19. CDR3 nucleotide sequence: TGTGCCAGCAGCTTAGGACCGACAGTTGGGGACTTCTTTTACGAGCAGTACGTC. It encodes CASSLGPTVGDFFYEQYV.